Described below is a single T cell receptor (beta chain) sequence and its context. The data were taken from a study of blood T cell repertoires in COVID-19. For the study at large: Some COVID-19 samples were acute and others convalescent; all came from the United States, Italy and Spain.

Trimming pared 4 bases from V and 7 bases from J, leaving 11 bases between. Germline values: CDR1 SGDLS, CDR2 YYNGEE. The CDR3 has 13 residues. Cohort allocation depended upon clinical history that participants reported. The repertoire was sequenced with immunoSEQ multiplex PCR; TCRdb's copy has only in-frame clones and lacks some. This table holds approximately 81,000 clones, around 89% found once. The chain uses TRBV9 and TRBJ2-2; possibly TRBD2 for D (5 bases). Sequenced sample: PBMCs or T cells enriched from blood (not recorded which). The TCR comes from a woman between 50 and 59 years old with acute COVID-19. CDR3 in DNA: TGTGCCAGCAGCCCCCCGGGAAGCGGGGAGCTGTTTTTT. Translated, it gives CASSPPGSGELFF.